Below, 9 T cell receptor beta chains from the same sample are listed, as sequenced in a study of blood T cell repertoires in COVID-19. Assay: immunoSEQ multiplex PCR; the TCRdb copy retains only in-frame clones and omits some. Altogether about 200,000 clones are present, 85% being singletons, with the ten largest covering approximately 5%. Material: peripheral blood. These TCRs come from a woman of 80 years or more with acute or convalescent COVID-19.

Turning to this clone: Other DNA sequences in the same sample also yield this CDR3. The rearrangement joins TRBV7-2 to TRBJ1-2; 8 bases agree with TRBD1. From germline, CDR1 is SGHTA and CDR2 FQGNSA. This CDR3 spans 13 amino acids. J gave up 8 bases and V 5 bases, and 7 bases lay outside the gene matches. The chain's CDR3 is CASSPGQGRGYTF. CDR3 nucleotide sequence: TGTGCCAGCAGCCCTGGACAGGGCAGGGGCTACACCTTC.

On this clone itself: This specimen includes other DNA sequences encoding the same CDR3. This chain uses TRBV12-3 or TRBV12-4 with TRBJ1-1; D perhaps matches TRBD1 (5 bases). CDR3 length equals 13 residues. V lost 2 bases, J lost 5 bases, and 9 bases lay in between. Here the CDR3 reads CASSLSGGTEAFF. CDR3 coding DNA: TGTGCCAGCAGTTTAAGTGGGGGGACTGAAGCTTTCTTT.

The gene calls are TRBV30 and TRBJ2-3; tentatively, D is TRBD1 (6 bases). The V gene lost 5 bases and the J gene lost 2 bases, with 14 bases spanning the gap. The CDR3 is 14 residues long. Germline V gene data show CDR1 as GTSNPN and CDR2 as SVGIG (reference sequence). In nucleotides, the CDR3 is TGTGCCTGGGAAGGGGACATAGACACAGATACGCAGTATTTT. Protein sequence: CAWEGDIDTDTQYF.

The rearrangement uses TRBV2 and TRBJ2-1; D remains ambiguous. The CDR3 runs to 13 residues. V dropped 6 bases and J dropped 7 bases, with 13 bases sitting between them. Germline V gene lookup returns CDR1 SNHLY and CDR2 FYNNEI. CDR3 sequence reads: CASSATLSNEQFF. The CDR3 nucleotides are TGTGCCAGCAGCGCTACGCTAAGTAATGAGCAGTTCTTC.

This chain uses TRBV15 with TRBJ2-1, with 14 bases aligning to TRBD2. This CDR3 spans 15 amino acids. In germline, CDR1 is LNHNV, CDR2 YYDKDF (reference sequence). J gave up 9 bases and V 4 bases, and 5 bases lay outside the gene matches. As DNA, the CDR3 is TGTGCCACCAGCAACTGGACTAGCGGGAGGATTGAGCAGTTCTTC. It yields the protein CATSNWTSGRIEQFF.

The V and J genes are TRBV11-2 and TRBJ2-2, with 9 positions matching TRBD1. The CDR3 has 16 amino acids. Germline V CDR1 and CDR2: SGHAT, FQNNGV. V gave up 2 bases and J gave up 3 bases; unmatched junction bases: 4. The CDR3 sequence is CASSLRDRVDTGELFF. CDR3 in DNA: TGTGCCAGCAGCTTAAGGGACAGGGTGGACACCGGGGAGCTGTTTTTT.

The chain is built from TRBV9 and TRBJ1-2; 7 nucleotides agree with TRBD1. The V segment lost 0 bases and the J segment 7 bases; nucleotides outside the gene matches: 9. There are 15 residues in the CDR3. Germline loops: CDR1 SGDLS, CDR2 YYNGEE. CDR3 in amino acids: CASSVDPTGLGGYTF. DNA of the CDR3: TGTGCCAGCAGCGTAGACCCGACAGGGTTGGGTGGCTACACCTTC.

This clone appeared a single time. V gene TRBV7-8 combines with J gene TRBJ1-1, with a weak D call TRBD1 (5 bases). The CDR3 consists of 14 residues. The germline V gene has CDR1 SGHVS and CDR2 FQNEAQ. The V end was cut by 2 bases, the J end by 1 base, with 8 bases between. As DNA, the CDR3 is TGTGCCAGCAGCTTACAGGGCCGGAACACTGAAGCTTTCTTT. This sequence encodes CASSLQGRNTEAFF.

V is TRBV30 and J is TRBJ1-2; no firm D call. This CDR3 region has 14 residues. The germline CDR1 and CDR2 sequences are GTSNPN and SVGIG (reference sequence). Trimming shortened V by 3 bases and J by 5 bases, and 16 bases separated the two germline ends. The CDR3 reads CAWRRAAERYGYTF. The CDR3, as DNA: TGTGCCTGGAGGAGGGCGGCTGAGAGATATGGCTACACCTTC.